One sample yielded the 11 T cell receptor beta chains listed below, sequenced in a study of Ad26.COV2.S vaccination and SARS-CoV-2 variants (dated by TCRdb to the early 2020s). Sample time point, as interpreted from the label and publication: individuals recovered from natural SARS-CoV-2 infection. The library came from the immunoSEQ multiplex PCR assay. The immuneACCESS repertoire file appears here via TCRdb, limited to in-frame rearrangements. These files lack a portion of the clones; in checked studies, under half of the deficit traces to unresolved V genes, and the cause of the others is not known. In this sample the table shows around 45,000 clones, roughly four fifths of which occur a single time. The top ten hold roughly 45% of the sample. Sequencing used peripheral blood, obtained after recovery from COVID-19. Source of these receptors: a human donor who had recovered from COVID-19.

The CDR3 here is CASSVGQAQPQHF. The CDR3 nucleotides read TGCGCCAGCAGTGTCGGCCAGGCCCAGCCCCAGCATTTT. This chain uses TRBV10-2 with TRBJ1-5; D uncertain. Germline CDR1 is WSHSY and CDR2 is SAAADI. This CDR3 has 13 residues. Between the trimmed V and J ends, which lost 4 bases and 7 bases, there was a span of 11 bases.

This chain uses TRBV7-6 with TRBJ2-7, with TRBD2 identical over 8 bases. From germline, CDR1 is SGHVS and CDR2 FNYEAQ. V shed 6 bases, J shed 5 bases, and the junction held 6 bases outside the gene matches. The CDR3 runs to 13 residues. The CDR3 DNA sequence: TGTGCCAGCAGGCCCAGCGGGAGTAACGAGCAGTACTTC. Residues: CASRPSGSNEQYF.

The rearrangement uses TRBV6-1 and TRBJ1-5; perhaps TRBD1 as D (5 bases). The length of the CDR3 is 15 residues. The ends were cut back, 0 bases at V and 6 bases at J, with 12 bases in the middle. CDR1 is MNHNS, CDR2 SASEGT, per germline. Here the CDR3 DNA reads TGTGCCAGCAGTGAAGCGCAGGCAGGGCTTCAGCCCCAGCATTTT. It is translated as CASSEAQAGLQPQHF.

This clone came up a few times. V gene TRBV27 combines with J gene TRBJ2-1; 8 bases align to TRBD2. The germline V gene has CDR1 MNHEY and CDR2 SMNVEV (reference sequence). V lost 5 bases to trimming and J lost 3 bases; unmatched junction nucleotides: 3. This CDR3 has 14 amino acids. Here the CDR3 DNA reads TGTGCCAGCAGTCCGGGGACTAGCTACAATGAGCAGTTCTTC. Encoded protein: CASSPGTSYNEQFF.

The CDR3 region is CASSPEVSGNTIYF. The DNA for the CDR3 is TGTGCCAGCAGTCCCGAGGTCTCTGGAAACACCATATATTTT. The chain has TRBV7-9 and TRBJ1-3; D gene ambiguous. Trimming left V 6 bases short and J 0 bases short, with 9 bases between. This CDR3 is built from 14 residues. Germline-derived CDR1 and CDR2 are SEHNR and FQNEAQ (reference sequence). The full variable domain, its missing parts supplied by reference TRBV7-9 and TRBJ1-3, is DTGVSQNPRHKITKRGQNVTFRCDPISEHNRLYWYRQTLGQGPEFLTYFQNEAQLEKSRLLSDRFSAERPKGSFSTLEIQRTEQGDSAMYLCASSPEVSGNTIYFGEGSWLTVV.

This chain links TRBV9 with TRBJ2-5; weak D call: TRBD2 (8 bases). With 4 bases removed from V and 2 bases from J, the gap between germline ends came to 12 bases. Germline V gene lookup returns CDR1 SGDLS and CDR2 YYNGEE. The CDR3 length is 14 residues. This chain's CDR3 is CASSRGGQQETQYF. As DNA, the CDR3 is TGTGCCAGCAGCCGGGGGGGACAGCAAGAGACCCAGTACTTC.

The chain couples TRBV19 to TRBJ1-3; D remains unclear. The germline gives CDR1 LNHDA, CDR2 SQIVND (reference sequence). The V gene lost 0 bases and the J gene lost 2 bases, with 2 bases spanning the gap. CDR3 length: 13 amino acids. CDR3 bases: TGTGCCAGTAGTATAGAGGCTGGAAACACCATATATTTT. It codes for CASSIEAGNTIYF.

The CDR3 loop reads CASSLTLTGWNSPLHF. Written as DNA, the CDR3 is TGTGCCAGTAGCCTGACCCTGACAGGGTGGAATTCACCCCTCCACTTT. The genes are TRBV19 and TRBJ1-6, with 7 bases fitting TRBD1. Germline trimming cut 6 bases from V and 7 bases from J; bases unmatched to any gene: 12. The CDR3 spans 16 residues. Germline V gene data show CDR1 as LNHDA and CDR2 as SQIVND (reference sequence).

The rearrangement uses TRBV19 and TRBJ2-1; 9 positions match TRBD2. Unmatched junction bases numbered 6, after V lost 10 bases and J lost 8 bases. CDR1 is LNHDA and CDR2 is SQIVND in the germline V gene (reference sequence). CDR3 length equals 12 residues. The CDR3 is CATLAGFDEQFF. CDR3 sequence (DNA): TGTGCCACCCTAGCGGGATTCGATGAGCAGTTCTTC. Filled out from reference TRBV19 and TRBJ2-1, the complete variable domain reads DGGITQSPKYLFRKEGQNVTLSCEQNLNHDAMYWYRQDPGQGLRLIYYSQIVNDFQKGDIAEGYSVSREKKESFPLTVTSAQKNPTAFYLCATLAGFDEQFFGPGTRLTVL.

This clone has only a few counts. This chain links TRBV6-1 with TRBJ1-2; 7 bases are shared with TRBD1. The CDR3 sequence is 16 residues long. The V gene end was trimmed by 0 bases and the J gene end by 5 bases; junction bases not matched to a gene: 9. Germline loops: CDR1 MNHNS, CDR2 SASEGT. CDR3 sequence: CASSEALRGPRYGYTF. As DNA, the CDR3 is TGTGCCAGCAGTGAAGCGCTTAGGGGGCCGCGGTATGGCTACACCTTC.

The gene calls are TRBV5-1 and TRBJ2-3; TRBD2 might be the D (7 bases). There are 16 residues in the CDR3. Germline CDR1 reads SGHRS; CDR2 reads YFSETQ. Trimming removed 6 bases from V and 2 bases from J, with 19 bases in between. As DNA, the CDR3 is TGCGCCAGCACCACTGGGGGGGCCCGCCTCACAGATACGCAGTATTTT. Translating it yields CASTTGGARLTDTQYF.